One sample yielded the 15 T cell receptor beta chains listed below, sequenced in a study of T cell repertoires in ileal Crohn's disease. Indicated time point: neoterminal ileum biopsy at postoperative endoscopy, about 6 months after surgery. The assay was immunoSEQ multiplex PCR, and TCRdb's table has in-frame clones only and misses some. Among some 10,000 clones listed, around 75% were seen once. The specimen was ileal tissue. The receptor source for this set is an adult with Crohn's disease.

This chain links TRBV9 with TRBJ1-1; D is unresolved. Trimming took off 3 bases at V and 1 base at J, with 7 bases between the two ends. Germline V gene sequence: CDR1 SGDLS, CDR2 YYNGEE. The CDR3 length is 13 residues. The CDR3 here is CASSAGENTEAFF. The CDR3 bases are TGTGCCAGCAGCGCGGGAGAGAACACTGAAGCTTTCTTT. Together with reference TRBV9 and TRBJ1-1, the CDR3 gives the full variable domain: DSGVTQTPKHLITATGQRVTLRCSPRSGDLSVYWYQQSLDQGLQFLIQYYNGEERAKGNILERFSAQQFPDLHSELNLSSLELGDSALYFCASSAGENTEAFFGQGTRLTVV.

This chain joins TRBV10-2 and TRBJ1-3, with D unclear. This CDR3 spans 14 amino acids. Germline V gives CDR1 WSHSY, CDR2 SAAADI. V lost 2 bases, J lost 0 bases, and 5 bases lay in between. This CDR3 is CASSEGTSGNTIYF. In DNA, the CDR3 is TGCGCCAGCAGTGAGGGCACCTCTGGAAACACCATATATTTT.

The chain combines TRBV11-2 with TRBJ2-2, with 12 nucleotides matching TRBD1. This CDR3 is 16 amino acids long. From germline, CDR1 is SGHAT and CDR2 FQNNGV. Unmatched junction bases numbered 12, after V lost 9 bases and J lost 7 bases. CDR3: CASMNRDRGQDGELFF. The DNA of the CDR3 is TGTGCCAGTATGAACCGGGACAGGGGGCAGGACGGGGAGCTGTTTTTT.

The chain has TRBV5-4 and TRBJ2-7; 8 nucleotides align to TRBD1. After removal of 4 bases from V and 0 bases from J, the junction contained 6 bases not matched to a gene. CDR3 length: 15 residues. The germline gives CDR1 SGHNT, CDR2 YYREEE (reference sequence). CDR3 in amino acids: CASSPRTGSSYEQYF. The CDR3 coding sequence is TGTGCCAGCAGCCCCAGGACAGGGAGCTCCTACGAGCAGTACTTC.

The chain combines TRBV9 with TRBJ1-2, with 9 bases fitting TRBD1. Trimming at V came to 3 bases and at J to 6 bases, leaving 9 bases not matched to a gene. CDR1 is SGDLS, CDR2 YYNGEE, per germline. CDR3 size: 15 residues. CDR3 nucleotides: TGTGCCAGCAGCGCCCCGGGACAGGGAGAGGATGGCTACACCTTC. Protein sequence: CASSAPGQGEDGYTF.

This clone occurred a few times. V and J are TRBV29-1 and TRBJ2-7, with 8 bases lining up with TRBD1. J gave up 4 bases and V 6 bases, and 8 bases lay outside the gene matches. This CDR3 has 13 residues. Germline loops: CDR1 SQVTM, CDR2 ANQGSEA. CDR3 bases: TGCAGCGTGGGCAGGGGGCTGGGGTACGAGCAGTACTTC. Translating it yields CSVGRGLGYEQYF.

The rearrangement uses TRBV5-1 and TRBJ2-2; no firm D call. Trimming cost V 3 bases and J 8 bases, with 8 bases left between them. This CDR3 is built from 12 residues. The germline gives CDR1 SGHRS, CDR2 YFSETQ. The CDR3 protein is CASSSRWGELFF. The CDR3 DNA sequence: TGCGCCAGCAGCTCCCGGTGGGGGGAGCTGTTTTTT.

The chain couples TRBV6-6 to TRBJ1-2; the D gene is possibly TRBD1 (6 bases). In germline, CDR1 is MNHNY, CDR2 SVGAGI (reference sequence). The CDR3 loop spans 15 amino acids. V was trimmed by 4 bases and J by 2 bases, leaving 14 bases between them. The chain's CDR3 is CASSLPQGPNYGYTF. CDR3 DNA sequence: TGTGCCAGCAGTTTGCCACAGGGTCCAAACTATGGCTACACCTTC.

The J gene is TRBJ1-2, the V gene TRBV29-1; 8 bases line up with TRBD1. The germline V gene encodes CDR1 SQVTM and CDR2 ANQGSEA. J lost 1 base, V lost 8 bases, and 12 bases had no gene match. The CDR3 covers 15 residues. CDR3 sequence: CSTDLTGDSNYGYTF. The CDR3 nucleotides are TGCAGCACGGACCTGACAGGGGATAGTAACTATGGCTACACCTTC.

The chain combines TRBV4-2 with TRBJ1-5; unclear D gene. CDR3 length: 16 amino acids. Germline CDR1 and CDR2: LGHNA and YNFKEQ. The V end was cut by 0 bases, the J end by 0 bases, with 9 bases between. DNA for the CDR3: TGTGCCAGCAGCCAAGAACGACTAAATAGCAATCAGCCCCAGCATTTT. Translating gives CASSQERLNSNQPQHF.

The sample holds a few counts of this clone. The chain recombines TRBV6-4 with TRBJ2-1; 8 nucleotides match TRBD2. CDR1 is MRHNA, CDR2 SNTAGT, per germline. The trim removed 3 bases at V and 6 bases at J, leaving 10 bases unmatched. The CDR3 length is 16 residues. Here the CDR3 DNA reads TGTGCCAGCAGTGATTCCGCGGGGGGAGGGAGCAATGAGCAGTTCTTC. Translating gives CASSDSAGGGSNEQFF.

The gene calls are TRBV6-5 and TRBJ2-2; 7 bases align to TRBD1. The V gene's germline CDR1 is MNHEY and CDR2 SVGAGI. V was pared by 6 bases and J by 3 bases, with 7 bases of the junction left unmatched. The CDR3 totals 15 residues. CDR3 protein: CASRDGTVHTGELFF. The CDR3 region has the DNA TGTGCCAGCAGGGACGGGACAGTCCACACCGGGGAGCTGTTTTTT.

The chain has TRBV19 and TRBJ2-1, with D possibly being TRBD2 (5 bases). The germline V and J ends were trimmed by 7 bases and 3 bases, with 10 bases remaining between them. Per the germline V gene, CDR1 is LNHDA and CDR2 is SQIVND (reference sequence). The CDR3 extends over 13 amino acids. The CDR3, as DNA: TGTGCCAGTAACGAGCGGAGCTACAATGAGCAGTTCTTC. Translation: CASNERSYNEQFF.

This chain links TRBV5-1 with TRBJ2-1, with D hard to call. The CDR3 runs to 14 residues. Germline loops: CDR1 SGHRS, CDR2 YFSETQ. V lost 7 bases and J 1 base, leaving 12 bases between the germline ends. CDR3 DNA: TGCGCCAGCCGCGGCGTTCAGTCCTACAATGAGCAGTTCTTC. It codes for CASRGVQSYNEQFF.

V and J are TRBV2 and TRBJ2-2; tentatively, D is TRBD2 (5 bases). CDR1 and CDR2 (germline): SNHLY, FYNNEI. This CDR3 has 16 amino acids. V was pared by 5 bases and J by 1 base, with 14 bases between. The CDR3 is CASSFSRAGNTGELFF. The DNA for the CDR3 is TGTGCCAGCAGTTTCTCCCGGGCGGGGAACACCGGGGAGCTGTTTTTT.